This T cell receptor beta chain was retrieved from a study of T cell responses to AZD1222 COVID-19 vaccine. Study results and limitations: Just a handful of AZD1222 recipients tested seropositive at baseline.

The method was immunoSEQ multiplex PCR; TCRdb's version includes in-frame clones alone and lacks a portion of them. The sample yields approximately 110,000 clones, about nine tenths seen once. Concerning this clone: Its specificity is unknown.

The TCR originated in an adult in good health. The material sequenced was peripheral blood, taken on day 0 of AZD1222 vaccination.

The CDR3 reads CASSETNPSYEQYF. In nucleotides, the CDR3 is TGTGCCAGCAGTGAGACGAACCCCTCCTACGAGCAGTACTTC. V usage is TRBV6-1 and J usage is TRBJ2-7; D is unclear. Germline V gives CDR1 MNHNS, CDR2 SASEGT. This CDR3 has 14 residues. Trimming took off 3 bases at V and 0 bases at J, with 9 bases between the two ends.